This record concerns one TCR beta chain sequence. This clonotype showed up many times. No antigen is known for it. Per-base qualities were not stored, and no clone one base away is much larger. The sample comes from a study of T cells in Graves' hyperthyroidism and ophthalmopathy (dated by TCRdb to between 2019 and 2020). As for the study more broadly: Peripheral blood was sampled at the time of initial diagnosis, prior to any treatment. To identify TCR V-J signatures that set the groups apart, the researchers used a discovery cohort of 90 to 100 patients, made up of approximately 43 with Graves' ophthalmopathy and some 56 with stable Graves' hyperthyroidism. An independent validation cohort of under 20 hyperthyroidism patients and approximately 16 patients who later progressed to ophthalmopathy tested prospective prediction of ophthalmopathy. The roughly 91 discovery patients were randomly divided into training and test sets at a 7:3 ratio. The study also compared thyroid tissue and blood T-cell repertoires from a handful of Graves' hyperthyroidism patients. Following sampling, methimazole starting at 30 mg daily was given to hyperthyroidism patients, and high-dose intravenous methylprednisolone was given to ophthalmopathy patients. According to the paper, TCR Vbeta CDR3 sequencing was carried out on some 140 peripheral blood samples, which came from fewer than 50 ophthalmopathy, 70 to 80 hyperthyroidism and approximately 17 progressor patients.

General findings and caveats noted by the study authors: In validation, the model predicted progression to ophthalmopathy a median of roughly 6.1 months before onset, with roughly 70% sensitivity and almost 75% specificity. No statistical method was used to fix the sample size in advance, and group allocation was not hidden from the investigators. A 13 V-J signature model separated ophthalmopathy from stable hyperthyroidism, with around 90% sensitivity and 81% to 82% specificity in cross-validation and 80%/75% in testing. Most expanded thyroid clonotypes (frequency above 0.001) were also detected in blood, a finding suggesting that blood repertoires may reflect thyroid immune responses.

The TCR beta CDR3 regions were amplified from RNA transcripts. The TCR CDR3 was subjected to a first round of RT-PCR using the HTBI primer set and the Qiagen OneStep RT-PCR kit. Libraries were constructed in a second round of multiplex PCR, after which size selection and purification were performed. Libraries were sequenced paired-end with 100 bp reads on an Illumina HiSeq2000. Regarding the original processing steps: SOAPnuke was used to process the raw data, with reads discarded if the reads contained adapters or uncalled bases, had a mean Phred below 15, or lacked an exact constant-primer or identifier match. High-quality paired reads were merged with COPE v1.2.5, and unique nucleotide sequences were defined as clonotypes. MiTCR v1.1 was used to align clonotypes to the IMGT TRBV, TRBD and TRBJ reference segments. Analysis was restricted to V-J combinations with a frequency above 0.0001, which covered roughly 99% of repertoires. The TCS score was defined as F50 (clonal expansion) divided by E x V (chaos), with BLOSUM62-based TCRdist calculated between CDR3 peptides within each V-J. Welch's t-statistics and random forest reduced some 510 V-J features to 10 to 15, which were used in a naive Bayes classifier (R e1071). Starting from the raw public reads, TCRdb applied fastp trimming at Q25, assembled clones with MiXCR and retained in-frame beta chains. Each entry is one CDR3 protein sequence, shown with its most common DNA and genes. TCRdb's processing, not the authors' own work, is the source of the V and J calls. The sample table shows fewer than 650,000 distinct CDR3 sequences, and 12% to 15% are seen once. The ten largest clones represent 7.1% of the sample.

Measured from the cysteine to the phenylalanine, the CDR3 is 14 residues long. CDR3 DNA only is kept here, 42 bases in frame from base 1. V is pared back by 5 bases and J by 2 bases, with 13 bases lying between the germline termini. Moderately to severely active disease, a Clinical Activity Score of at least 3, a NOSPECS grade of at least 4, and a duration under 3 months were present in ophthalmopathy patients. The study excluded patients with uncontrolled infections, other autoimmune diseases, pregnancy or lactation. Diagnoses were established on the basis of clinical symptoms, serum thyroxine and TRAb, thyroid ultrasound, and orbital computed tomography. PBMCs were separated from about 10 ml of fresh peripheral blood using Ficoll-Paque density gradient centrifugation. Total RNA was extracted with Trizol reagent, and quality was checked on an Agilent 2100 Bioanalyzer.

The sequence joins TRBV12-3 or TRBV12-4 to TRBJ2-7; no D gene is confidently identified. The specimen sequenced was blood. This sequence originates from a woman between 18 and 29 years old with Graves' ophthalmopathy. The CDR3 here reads CASSRGGSTYEQYF. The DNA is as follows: TGTGCCAGCAGTCGAGGTGGGTCGACCTACGAGCAGTACTTC.